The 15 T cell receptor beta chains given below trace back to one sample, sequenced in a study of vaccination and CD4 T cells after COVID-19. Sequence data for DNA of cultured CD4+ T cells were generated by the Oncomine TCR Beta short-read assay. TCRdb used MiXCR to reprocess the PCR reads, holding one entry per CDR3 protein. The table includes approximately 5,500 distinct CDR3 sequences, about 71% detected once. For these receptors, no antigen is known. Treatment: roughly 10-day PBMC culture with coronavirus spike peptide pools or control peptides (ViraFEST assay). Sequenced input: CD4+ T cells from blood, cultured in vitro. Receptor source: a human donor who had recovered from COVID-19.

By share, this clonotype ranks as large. CDR3 residues: CASSYRGSGYTF. CDR3 DNA sequence: TGTGCCAGCAGTTACAGGGGGTCTGGCTACACCTTC. This sequence joins TRBV6-2 or TRBV6-3 and TRBJ1-2; D is perhaps TRBD1 (6 bases). The CDR3 is 12 amino acids. The germline V and J ends were trimmed by 2 bases and 7 bases, with 8 bases remaining between them. Germline V lookup: CDR1 MNHEY, CDR2 SVGEGT.

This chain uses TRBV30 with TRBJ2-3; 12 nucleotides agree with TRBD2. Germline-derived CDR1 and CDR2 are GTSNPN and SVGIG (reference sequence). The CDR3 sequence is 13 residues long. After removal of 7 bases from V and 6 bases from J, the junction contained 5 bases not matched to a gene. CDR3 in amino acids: CASLAGGKDTQYF. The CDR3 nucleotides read TGTGCCTCTCTAGCGGGAGGGAAGGATACGCAGTATTTT.

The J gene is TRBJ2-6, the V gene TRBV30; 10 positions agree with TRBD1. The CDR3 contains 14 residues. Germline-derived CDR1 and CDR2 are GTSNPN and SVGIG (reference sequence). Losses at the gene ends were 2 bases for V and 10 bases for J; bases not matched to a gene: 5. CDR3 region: CAWSRTGGPNVLTF. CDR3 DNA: TGTGCCTGGAGTCGGACAGGGGGACCGAACGTCCTGACTTTC.

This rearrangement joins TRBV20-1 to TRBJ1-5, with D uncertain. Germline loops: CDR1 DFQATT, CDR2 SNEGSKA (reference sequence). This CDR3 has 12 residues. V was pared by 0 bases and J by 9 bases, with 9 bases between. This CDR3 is CSARDGGRPQHF. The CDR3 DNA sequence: TGCAGTGCTAGAGATGGCGGTAGGCCCCAGCATTTT.

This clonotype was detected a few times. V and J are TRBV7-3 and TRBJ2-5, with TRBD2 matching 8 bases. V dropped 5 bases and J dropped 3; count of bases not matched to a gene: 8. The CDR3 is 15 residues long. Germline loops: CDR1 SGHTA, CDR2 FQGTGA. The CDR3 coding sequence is TGTGCCAGCAGCCCCAACGGGGGGGGGAAAGAGACCCAGTACTTC. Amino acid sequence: CASSPNGGGKETQYF.

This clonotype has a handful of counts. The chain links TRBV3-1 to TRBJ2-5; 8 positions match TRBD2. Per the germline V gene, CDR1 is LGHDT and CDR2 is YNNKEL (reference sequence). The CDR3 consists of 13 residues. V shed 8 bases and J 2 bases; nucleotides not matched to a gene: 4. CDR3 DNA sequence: TGTGCCAGCGGGGCTAGCGGGCAAGAGACCCAGTACTTC. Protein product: CASGASGQETQYF.

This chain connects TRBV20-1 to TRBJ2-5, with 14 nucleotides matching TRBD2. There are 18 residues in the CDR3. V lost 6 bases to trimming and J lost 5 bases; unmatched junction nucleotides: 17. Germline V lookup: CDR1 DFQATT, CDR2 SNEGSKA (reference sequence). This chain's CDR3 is CSARAPGLAGVWGETQYF. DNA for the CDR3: TGCAGTGCACGGGCGCCGGGACTAGCGGGAGTCTGGGGGGAGACCCAGTACTTC.

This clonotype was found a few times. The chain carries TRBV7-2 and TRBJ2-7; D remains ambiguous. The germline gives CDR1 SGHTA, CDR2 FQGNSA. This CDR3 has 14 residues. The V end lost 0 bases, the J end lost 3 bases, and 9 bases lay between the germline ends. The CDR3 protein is CASSLAARNYEQYF. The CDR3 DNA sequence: TGTGCCAGCAGCTTAGCGGCCAGGAACTACGAGCAGTACTTC.

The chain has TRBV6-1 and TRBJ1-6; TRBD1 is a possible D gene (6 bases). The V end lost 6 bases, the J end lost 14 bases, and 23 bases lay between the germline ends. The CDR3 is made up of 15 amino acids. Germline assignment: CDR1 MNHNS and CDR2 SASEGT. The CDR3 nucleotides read TGTGCCAGCAGCTCAGAGGGGGGCCTTAGAGGGGCCCTCCACTTT. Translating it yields CASSSEGGLRGALHF.

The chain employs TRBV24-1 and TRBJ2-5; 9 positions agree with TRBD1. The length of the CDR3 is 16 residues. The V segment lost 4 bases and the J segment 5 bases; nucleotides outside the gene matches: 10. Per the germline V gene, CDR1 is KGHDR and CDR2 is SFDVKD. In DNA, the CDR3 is TGTGCCACCAGTGAGATGGACAGGGGTGCCCAGGAGACCCAGTACTTC. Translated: CATSEMDRGAQETQYF.

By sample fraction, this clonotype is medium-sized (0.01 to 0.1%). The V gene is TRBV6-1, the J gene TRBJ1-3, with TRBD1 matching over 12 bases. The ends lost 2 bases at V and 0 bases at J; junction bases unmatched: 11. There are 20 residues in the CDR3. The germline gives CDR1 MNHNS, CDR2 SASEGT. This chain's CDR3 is CASSERAGQGAKGSGNTIYF. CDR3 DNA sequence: TGTGCCAGCAGTGAACGGGCGGGACAGGGGGCCAAGGGCTCTGGAAACACCATATATTTT.

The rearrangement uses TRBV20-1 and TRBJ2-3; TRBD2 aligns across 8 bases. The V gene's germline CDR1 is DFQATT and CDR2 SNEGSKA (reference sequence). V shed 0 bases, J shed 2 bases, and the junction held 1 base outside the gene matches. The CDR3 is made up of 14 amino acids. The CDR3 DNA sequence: TGCAGTGCTAGAGATAGCGGGGTCACAGATACGCAGTATTTT. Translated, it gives CSARDSGVTDTQYF.

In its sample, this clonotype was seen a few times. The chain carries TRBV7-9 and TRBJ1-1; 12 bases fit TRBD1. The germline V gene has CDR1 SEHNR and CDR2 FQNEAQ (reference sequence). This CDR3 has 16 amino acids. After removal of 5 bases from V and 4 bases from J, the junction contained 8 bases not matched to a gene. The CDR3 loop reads CASSLRDRGPGTEAFF. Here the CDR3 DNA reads TGTGCCAGCAGCCTTCGGGACAGGGGGCCTGGCACTGAAGCTTTCTTT. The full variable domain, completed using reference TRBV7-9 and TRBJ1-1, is DTGVSQNPRHKITKRGQNVTFRCDPISEHNRLYWYRQTLGQGPEFLTYFQNEAQLEKSRLLSDRFSAERPKGSFSTLEIQRTEQGDSAMYLCASSLRDRGPGTEAFFGQGTRLTVV.

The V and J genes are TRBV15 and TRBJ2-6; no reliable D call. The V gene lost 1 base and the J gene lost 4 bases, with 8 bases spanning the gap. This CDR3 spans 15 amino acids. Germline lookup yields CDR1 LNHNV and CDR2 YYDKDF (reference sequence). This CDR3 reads CATSRADPGANVLTF. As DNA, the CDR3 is TGTGCCACCAGCAGAGCTGACCCCGGGGCCAACGTCCTGACTTTC.

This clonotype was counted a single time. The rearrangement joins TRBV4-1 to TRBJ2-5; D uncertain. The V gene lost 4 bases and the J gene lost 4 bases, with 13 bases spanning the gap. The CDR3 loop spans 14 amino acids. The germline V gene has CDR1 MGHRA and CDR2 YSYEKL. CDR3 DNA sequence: TGCGCCAGCAGCCCACCTGGAGTAGGAGAGACCCAGTACTTC. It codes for CASSPPGVGETQYF.